This paragraph covers one TCR beta chain sequence. Its specificity is unknown. These data come from a study of OX40 agonist ivuxolimab in advanced cancers. Collection of blood occurred at baseline, at cycle 4 day 1, and at cycle 7 day 1. Sequencing used immunoSEQ multiplex PCR; TCRdb keeps in-frame clones, though not all of them. The sample yields around 70,000 clones, 92% seen once. Germline assignment: CDR1 SEHNR and CDR2 FQNEAQ (reference sequence). The V end was cut by 5 bases, the J end by 5 bases, with 18 bases between. This CDR3 is 15 amino acids long. Findings and limits, study-wide: Low levels of normalized T-cell clonal expansion also appeared in some nonresponders. Both CD4+ and CD8+ T cell populations in blood had undergone clonal expansion by week 6 at 0.1 to 3.0 mg/kg. On average, CD8+ T cells had more expanded clones than CD4+.

The receptor comes from an adult with an advanced solid tumor such as melanoma, head and neck, liver or kidney cancer. The V and J genes are TRBV7-9 and TRBJ1-2, with D maybe TRBD1 (5 bases). Material: CD4+ or CD8+ T cells sorted from blood, obtained in a trial of the OX40 agonist ivuxolimab. The CDR3, as DNA: TGTGCCAGCAGCCAAAACCCGCAGGGTGGGTATGGCTACACCTTC. The encoded protein is CASSQNPQGGYGYTF.